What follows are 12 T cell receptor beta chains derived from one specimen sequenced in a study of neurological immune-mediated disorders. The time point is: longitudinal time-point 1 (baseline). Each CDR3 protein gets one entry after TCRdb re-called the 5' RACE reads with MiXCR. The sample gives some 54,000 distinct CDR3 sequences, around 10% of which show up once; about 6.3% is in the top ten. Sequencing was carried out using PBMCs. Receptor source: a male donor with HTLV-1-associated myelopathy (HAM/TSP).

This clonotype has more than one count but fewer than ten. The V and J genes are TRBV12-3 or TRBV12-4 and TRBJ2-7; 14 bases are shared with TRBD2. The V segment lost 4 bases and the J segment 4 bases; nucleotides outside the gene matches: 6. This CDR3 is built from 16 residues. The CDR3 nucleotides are TGTGCCAGCAGTTCCTCGGGACTAGCGGGGGAGTACGAGCAGTACTTC. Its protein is CASSSSGLAGEYEQYF.

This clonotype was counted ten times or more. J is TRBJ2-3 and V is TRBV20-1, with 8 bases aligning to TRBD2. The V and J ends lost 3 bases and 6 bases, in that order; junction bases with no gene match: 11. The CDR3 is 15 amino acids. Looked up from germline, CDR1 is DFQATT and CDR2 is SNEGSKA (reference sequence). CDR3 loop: CSARKYGGAGDTQYF. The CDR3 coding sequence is TGCAGTGCTAGGAAGTACGGGGGGGCCGGGGATACGCAGTATTTT.

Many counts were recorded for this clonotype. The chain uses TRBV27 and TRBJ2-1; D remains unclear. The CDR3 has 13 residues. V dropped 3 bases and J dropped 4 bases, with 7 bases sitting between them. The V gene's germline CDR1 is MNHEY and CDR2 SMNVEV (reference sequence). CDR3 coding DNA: TGTGCCAGCAGTTTTAGAAGTTACAATGAGCAGTTCTTC. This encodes CASSFRSYNEQFF.

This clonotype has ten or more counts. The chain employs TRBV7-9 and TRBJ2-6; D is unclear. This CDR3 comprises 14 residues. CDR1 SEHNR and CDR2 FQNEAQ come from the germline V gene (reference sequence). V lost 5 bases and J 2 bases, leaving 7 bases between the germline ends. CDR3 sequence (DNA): TGTGCCAGCAGCATTCCTACTGGGGCCAACGTCCTGACTTTC. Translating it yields CASSIPTGANVLTF.

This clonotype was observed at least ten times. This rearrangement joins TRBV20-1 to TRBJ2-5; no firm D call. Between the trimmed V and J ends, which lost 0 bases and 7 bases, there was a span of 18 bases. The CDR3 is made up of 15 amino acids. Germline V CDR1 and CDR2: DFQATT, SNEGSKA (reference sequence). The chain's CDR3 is CSARDQVPESLTQYF. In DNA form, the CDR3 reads TGCAGTGCTAGAGATCAGGTACCGGAGAGTCTGACCCAGTACTTC.

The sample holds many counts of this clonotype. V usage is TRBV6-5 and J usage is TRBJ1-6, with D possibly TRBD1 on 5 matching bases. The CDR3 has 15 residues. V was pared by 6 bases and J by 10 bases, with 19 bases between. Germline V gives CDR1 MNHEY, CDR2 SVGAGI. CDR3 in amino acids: CASRLLGTAKSPLHF. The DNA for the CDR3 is TGTGCCAGCAGGCTTCTCGGGACGGCGAAGTCACCCCTCCACTTT.

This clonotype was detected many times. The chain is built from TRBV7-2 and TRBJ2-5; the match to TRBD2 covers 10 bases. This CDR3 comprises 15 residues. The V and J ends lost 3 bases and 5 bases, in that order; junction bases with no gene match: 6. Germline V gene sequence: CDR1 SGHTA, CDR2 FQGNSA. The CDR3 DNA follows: TGTGCCAGCAGCTTCCCTAGCGGGGGTTTGGAGACCCAGTACTTC. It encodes CASSFPSGGLETQYF.

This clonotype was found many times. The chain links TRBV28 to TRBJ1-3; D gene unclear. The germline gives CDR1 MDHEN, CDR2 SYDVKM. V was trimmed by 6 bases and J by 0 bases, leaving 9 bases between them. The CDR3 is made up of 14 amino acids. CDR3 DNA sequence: TGTGCCAGCAGATCCGGAGCCTCTGGAAACACCATATATTTT. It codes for CASRSGASGNTIYF.

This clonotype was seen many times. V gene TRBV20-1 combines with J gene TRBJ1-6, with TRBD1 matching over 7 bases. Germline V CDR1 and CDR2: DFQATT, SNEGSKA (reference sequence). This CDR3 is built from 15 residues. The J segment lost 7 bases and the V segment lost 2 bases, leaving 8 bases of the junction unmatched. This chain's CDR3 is CSARRGTATNSPLHF. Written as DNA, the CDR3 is TGCAGTGCTAGAAGAGGGACAGCAACCAATTCACCCCTCCACTTT.

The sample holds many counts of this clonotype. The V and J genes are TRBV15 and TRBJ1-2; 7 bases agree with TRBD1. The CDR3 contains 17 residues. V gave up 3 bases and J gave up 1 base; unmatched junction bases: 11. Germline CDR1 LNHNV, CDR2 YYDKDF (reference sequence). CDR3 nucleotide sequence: TGTGCCACCAGCAGGGCCAAGACAGGGCCCCGTAACTATGGCTACACCTTC. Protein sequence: CATSRAKTGPRNYGYTF.

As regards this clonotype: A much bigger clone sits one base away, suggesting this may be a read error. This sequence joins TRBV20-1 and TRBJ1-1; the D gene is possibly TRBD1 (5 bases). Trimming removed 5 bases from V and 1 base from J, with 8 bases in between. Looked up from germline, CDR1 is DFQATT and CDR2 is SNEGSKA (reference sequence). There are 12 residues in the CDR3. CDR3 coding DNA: TGCAGTGCTGAGAGGGGGAACACTGAAGCTTTCTTT. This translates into CSAERGNTEAFF.

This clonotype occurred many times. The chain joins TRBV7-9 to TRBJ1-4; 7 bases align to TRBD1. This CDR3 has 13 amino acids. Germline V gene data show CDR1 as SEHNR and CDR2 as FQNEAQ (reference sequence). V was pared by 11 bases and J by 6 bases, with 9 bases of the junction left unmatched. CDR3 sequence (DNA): TGTGCCTCACAGGGTGACAGGGATGAAAAACTGTTTTTT. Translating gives CASQGDRDEKLFF.